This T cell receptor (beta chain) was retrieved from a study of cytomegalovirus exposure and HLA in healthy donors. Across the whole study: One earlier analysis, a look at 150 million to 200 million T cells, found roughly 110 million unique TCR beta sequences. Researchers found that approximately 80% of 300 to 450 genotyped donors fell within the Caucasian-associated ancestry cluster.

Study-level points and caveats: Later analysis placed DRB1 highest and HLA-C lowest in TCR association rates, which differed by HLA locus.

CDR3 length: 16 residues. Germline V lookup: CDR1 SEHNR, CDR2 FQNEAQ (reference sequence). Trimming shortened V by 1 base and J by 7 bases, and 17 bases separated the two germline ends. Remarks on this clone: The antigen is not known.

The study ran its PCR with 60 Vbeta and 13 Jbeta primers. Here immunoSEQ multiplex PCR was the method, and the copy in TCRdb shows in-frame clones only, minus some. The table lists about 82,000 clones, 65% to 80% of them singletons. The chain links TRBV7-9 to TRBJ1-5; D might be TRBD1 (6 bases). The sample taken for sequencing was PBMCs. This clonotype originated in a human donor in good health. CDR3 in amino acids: CASSLEQGLESQPQHF. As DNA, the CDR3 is TGTGCCAGCAGCTTAGAACAGGGTTTGGAGAGCCAGCCCCAGCATTTT.